The present entry profiles one T cell receptor beta chain with its context. The CDR3 loop spans 13 amino acids. V gave up 6 bases and J gave up 3 bases, with 11 bases separating them. Clones were sequenced by immunoSEQ multiplex PCR, and TCRdb holds only the in-frame ones, with some missing. The sample includes around 100,000 clones, 90% of them seen just once. This entry is derived from a study of blood T cell repertoires in COVID-19. The rearrangement uses TRBV12-3 or TRBV12-4 and TRBJ1-1; no clear D. The clonotype was recovered from a man in his fifties or sixties with acute or convalescent COVID-19. Material: peripheral blood. CDR3 sequence reads: CASSLSEHTEAFF. The CDR3 nucleotides read TGTGCCAGCAGCCTAAGCGAGCACACTGAAGCTTTCTTT.